This TCR beta chain was found in a study of early T cells in non-severe SARS-CoV-2 infection. About the study: The input, bulk RNA from unsorted whole blood, was sequenced, and chains were unpaired. Study-wide results and caveats: Matching results from VDJdb favored anti-spike CD8 responses, leaving private and CD4 specificities undetected.

Germline V gives CDR1 MDHEN, CDR2 SYDVKM. Trimming took 5 bases from V and 4 from J; bases not matched to a gene: 8. The CDR3 runs 15 residues. Individual cDNA molecules each received unique molecular identifiers attached to them. TCRdb re-called the 5' RACE reads with MiXCR, one entry per CDR3 protein. The data show around 68,000 distinct CDR3 sequences, around an eighth seen once. Of note for this clonotype: Its specificity is unknown.

This TCR derives from an adult who was a healthcare worker with PCR-confirmed SARS-CoV-2 infection or an uninfected control (not recorded which). The gene calls are TRBV28 and TRBJ2-1, with TRBD1 matching over 7 bases. The sample in question was whole blood, obtained at baseline. The CDR3 is CASSLDPGQYNEQFF. In DNA form, the CDR3 reads TGTGCCAGCAGTCTTGATCCGGGACAGTACAATGAGCAGTTCTTC.